This entry lists 13 T cell receptor beta chains sequenced from one sample in a study of human T cells and chemical hapten exposure. Specified time point: patch test 1, 2 weeks after DPC sensitization. Treatment reported: therapeutic diphenylcyclopropenone sensitization with weekly scalp DPC. MiXCR, run by TCRdb on the RACE reads, gives a single entry per CDR3 protein. Of roughly 380,000 distinct CDR3 sequences listed, more than 4.5% are singletons. Sequencing used whole blood, obtained in connection with sensitization to the hapten diphenylcyclopropenone (DPC). The receptors derive from a woman aged 50 to 60 with alopecia areata. Some clones in this sample may be carry-over from other donors' samples.

This clonotype appeared a few times. The V call is TRBV5-1, the J call TRBJ2-1; D may correspond to TRBD1 or TRBD2 (5 bases each). This CDR3 spans 14 amino acids. Germline V gene lookup returns CDR1 SGHRS and CDR2 YFSETQ. Deletions cut 3 bases from V and 7 bases from J, with 14 bases between. The CDR3 DNA reads as TGCGCCAGCAGCTCCGAGGGGTTGGGGAATGAGCAGTTCTTC. Amino acids: CASSSEGLGNEQFF.

This clonotype occurred many times. The CDR3 does not close with the conserved phenylalanine or tryptophan, likely indicating a read error. The rearrangement joins TRBV28 to TRBJ2-7; tentatively, D is TRBD1 (6 bases). In germline, CDR1 is MDHEN, CDR2 SYDVKM. V dropped 4 bases and J dropped 0 bases, with 7 bases sitting between them. The CDR3 covers 13 residues. For the CDR3, the DNA is TGTGCCAGCAGTTGGACAGCCTCCTACGAGCAGTACTCC. Translation gives CASSWTASYEQYS.

This clonotype occurred a few times. The J gene is TRBJ2-3, the V gene TRBV6-1, with TRBD2 as a possible D gene (6 bases). The V gene's germline CDR1 is MNHNS and CDR2 SASEGT. The CDR3 has 16 residues. Deletions cut 3 bases from V and 2 bases from J, with 15 bases between. This CDR3 is CASSERGRGLTDTQYF. The CDR3 DNA reads TGTGCCAGCAGTGAGCGTGGGCGGGGACTCACAGATACGCAGTATTTT.

This clonotype was detected a few times. The chain combines TRBV6-2 or TRBV6-3 with TRBJ1-5, with no clear D. In germline, CDR1 is MNHEY, CDR2 SVGEGT. Trimming took 2 bases from V and 6 from J, leaving 11 bases between them. This CDR3 is 14 amino acids long. CDR3 loop: CASSYPQRLQPQHF. CDR3 nucleotides: TGTGCCAGCAGTTACCCCCAGAGGCTTCAGCCCCAGCATTTT.

The table lists this clonotype with a few counts. J is TRBJ1-3 and V is TRBV29-1; TRBD1 is a possible D gene (5 bases). This CDR3 contains 13 residues. V was pared by 4 bases and J by 8 bases, with 15 bases between. Germline-derived CDR1 and CDR2 are SQVTM and ANQGSEA. The CDR3 bases are TGCAGCGTTGCCTCAGGAAGGGGAGACACCATATATTTT. Its protein is CSVASGRGDTIYF. Based on the CDR3 plus reference TRBV29-1 and TRBJ1-3, the full variable domain is SAVISQKPSRDICQRGTSLTIQCQVDSQVTMMFWYRQQPGQSLTLIATANQGSEATYESGFVIDKFPISRPNLTFSTLTVSNMSPEDSSIYLCSVASGRGDTIYFGEGSWLTVV.

V usage is TRBV6-1 and J usage is TRBJ1-5; D ambiguous. This CDR3 comprises 14 residues. Trimming removed 1 base from V and 4 bases from J, with 8 bases in between. Germline lookup yields CDR1 MNHNS and CDR2 SASEGT. CDR3: CASSEVGLNQPQHF. CDR3 DNA sequence: TGTGCCAGCAGTGAAGTGGGTCTTAATCAGCCCCAGCATTTT.

This chain connects TRBV30 to TRBJ2-3; a weak D match, TRBD2 (6 bases). Trimming removed 2 bases from V and 2 bases from J, with 11 bases in between. The CDR3 is 14 amino acids. Germline CDR1 and CDR2: GTSNPN and SVGIG (reference sequence). DNA of the CDR3: TGTGCCTGGAGTACGGGGGTGCTCACAGATACGCAGTATTTT. It specifies CAWSTGVLTDTQYF.

This clonotype was detected many times. The chain links TRBV12-3 or TRBV12-4 to TRBJ1-1; D not certain. V was shortened by 2 bases and J by 11 bases, with 9 bases between the two germline ends. This CDR3 is 11 amino acids long. The CDR3 sequence: CASSLQKTAFF. The CDR3 DNA reads TGTGCCAGCAGTTTACAGAAGACGGCTTTCTTT.

This clonotype has a count of ten or more. The rearrangement uses TRBV29-1 and TRBJ1-3; D gene unclear. Deletions cut 2 bases from V and 0 bases from J, with 8 bases between. This CDR3 has 14 residues. Germline V gives CDR1 SQVTM, CDR2 ANQGSEA. The chain's CDR3 is CSVELNGSGNTIYF. DNA for the CDR3: TGCAGCGTTGAATTGAACGGCTCTGGAAACACCATATATTTT. Supplemented by reference TRBV29-1 and TRBJ1-3, the full variable domain reads SAVISQKPSRDICQRGTSLTIQCQVDSQVTMMFWYRQQPGQSLTLIATANQGSEATYESGFVIDKFPISRPNLTFSTLTVSNMSPEDSSIYLCSVELNGSGNTIYFGEGSWLTVV.

This clonotype was seen more than once but under ten times. The chain combines TRBV5-1 with TRBJ2-5; 12 nucleotides match TRBD2. The CDR3 sequence is 16 residues long. Germline V gene sequence: CDR1 SGHRS, CDR2 YFSETQ. V lost 3 bases, J lost 4 bases, and 7 bases stayed unmatched. DNA of the CDR3: TGCGCCAGCAGCTCCCTAGCGGGGGGGCCTGGAGAGACCCAGTACTTC. Protein sequence: CASSSLAGGPGETQYF. The full variable domain, its missing parts supplied by reference TRBV5-1 and TRBJ2-5, is KAGVTQTPRYLIKTRGQQVTLSCSPISGHRSVSWYQQTPGQGLQFLFEYFSETQRNKGNFPGRFSGRQFSNSRSEMNVSTLELGDSALYLCASSSLAGGPGETQYFGPGTRLLVL.

This rearrangement joins TRBV19 to TRBJ2-7; TRBD1 aligns across 7 bases. V lost 5 bases to trimming and J lost 4 bases; unmatched junction nucleotides: 11. The CDR3 is made up of 15 amino acids. The germline gives CDR1 LNHDA, CDR2 SQIVND (reference sequence). The CDR3 is CASSAKPGQRYEQYF. The CDR3, as DNA: TGTGCCAGTAGTGCCAAACCGGGACAGCGTTACGAGCAGTACTTC.

J is TRBJ2-1 and V is TRBV30, with TRBD2 identical over 7 bases. Germline lookup yields CDR1 GTSNPN and CDR2 SVGIG (reference sequence). This CDR3 has 14 amino acids. V was clipped by 4 bases and J by 0 bases; unmatched bases: 3. CDR3 DNA sequence: TGTGCCTGGACTGCGGGAGACTCCTACAATGAGCAGTTCTTC. Its translation is CAWTAGDSYNEQFF.

This clonotype has more than one count but fewer than ten. This chain connects TRBV6-2 or TRBV6-3 to TRBJ2-6; 10 bases fit TRBD2. J was trimmed by 0 bases and V by 4 bases; bases with no gene match: 9. The CDR3 has 19 residues. Germline loops: CDR1 MNHEY, CDR2 SVGEGT. For the CDR3, the DNA is TGTGCCAGCAGTTCGTCCTCACTAGCGGGAAACTCTGGGGCCAACGTCCTGACTTTC. It encodes CASSSSSLAGNSGANVLTF.